Shown below are 2 T cell receptor beta chains from a single sample sequenced in a study of cytomegalovirus exposure and HLA in healthy donors. 13 Jbeta primers and 60 Vbeta primers were used for the PCR. The method was immunoSEQ multiplex PCR; TCRdb's version includes in-frame clones alone and lacks a portion of them. The table has under 130,000 clones, around 80% seen once. Source material: PBMCs. Receptors originate from a woman aged 18-29 years in good health and CMV-seropositive.

This clone has only a few counts. V is TRBV2 and J is TRBJ2-7; tentatively, D is TRBD2 (5 bases). This CDR3 has 14 residues. The germline CDR1 and CDR2 sequences are SNHLY and FYNNEI. Trimming removed 4 bases at V and 7 bases at J, with 17 bases between. CDR3 in DNA: TGTGCCAGCAGTGGAGGTTTCGCGGGTTATGAGCAGTACTTC. Its translation: CASSGGFAGYEQYF. Combining the CDR3 with reference TRBV2 and TRBJ2-7 gives the whole variable domain EPEVTQTPSHQVTQMGQEVILRCVPISNHLYFYWYRQILGQKVEFLVSFYNNEISEKSEIFDDQFSVERPDGSNFTLKIRSTKLEDSAMYFCASSGGFAGYEQYFGPGTRLTVT.

The rearrangement uses TRBV6-5 and TRBJ2-5, with D possibly TRBD2 on 5 matching bases. The CDR3 covers 13 residues. Trimming took 6 bases from V and 7 from J, leaving 15 bases between them. The V gene's germline CDR1 is MNHEY and CDR2 SVGAGI. As DNA, the CDR3 is TGTGCCAGCAGACCGGGAAATTCGTTGACCCAGTACTTC. Translating it yields CASRPGNSLTQYF.